This T cell receptor beta chain was observed in a study of beta chain features in type 1 diabetes. Regarding the study as a whole: PCR, the amplification step, might favor shorter templates, equally in patients and controls.

The CDR3 has 14 amino acids. Per germline, CDR1 SEHNR and CDR2 FQNEAQ (reference sequence). V shed 5 bases and J shed 4 bases, with 15 bases lying between them. Since all of the isolated RNA was reverse transcribed, expressed TCRB transcripts were what got sequenced. Around 3.8 million reads per sample were averaged for naive, central memory and regulatory samples. Assay used: immunoSEQ multiplex PCR; TCRdb lists only in-frame clones, some missing. Here the sample spans hundreds of thousands of clones, over 11% being singletons. In the case of this clone: The antigen is not known.

The chain recombines TRBV7-9 with TRBJ2-7, with D hard to call. The specimen sequenced was naive CD4+ T cells from blood. The clonotype was recovered from a man aged 30-40 years in good health. The chain's CDR3 is CASSPYPAAYEQYV. The CDR3 nucleotides read TGTGCCAGCAGCCCTTACCCCGCGGCTTACGAGCAGTACGTC.